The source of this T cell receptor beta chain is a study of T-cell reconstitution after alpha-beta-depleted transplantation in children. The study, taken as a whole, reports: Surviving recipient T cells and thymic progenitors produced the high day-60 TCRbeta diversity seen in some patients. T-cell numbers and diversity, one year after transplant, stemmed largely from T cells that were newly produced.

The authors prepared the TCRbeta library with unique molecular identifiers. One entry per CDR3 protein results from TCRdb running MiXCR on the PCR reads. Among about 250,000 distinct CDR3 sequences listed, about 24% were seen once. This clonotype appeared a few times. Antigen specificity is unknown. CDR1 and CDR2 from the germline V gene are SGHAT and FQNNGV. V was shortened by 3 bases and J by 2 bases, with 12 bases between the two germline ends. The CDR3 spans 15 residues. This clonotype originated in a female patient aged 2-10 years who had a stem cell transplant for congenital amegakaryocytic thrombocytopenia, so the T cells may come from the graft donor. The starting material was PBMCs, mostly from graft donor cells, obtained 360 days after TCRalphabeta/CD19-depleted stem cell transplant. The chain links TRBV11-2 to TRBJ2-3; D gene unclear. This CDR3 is CASSFRFQYTDTQYF. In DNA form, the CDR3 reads TGTGCCAGCAGCTTTCGATTTCAATACACAGATACGCAGTATTTT.